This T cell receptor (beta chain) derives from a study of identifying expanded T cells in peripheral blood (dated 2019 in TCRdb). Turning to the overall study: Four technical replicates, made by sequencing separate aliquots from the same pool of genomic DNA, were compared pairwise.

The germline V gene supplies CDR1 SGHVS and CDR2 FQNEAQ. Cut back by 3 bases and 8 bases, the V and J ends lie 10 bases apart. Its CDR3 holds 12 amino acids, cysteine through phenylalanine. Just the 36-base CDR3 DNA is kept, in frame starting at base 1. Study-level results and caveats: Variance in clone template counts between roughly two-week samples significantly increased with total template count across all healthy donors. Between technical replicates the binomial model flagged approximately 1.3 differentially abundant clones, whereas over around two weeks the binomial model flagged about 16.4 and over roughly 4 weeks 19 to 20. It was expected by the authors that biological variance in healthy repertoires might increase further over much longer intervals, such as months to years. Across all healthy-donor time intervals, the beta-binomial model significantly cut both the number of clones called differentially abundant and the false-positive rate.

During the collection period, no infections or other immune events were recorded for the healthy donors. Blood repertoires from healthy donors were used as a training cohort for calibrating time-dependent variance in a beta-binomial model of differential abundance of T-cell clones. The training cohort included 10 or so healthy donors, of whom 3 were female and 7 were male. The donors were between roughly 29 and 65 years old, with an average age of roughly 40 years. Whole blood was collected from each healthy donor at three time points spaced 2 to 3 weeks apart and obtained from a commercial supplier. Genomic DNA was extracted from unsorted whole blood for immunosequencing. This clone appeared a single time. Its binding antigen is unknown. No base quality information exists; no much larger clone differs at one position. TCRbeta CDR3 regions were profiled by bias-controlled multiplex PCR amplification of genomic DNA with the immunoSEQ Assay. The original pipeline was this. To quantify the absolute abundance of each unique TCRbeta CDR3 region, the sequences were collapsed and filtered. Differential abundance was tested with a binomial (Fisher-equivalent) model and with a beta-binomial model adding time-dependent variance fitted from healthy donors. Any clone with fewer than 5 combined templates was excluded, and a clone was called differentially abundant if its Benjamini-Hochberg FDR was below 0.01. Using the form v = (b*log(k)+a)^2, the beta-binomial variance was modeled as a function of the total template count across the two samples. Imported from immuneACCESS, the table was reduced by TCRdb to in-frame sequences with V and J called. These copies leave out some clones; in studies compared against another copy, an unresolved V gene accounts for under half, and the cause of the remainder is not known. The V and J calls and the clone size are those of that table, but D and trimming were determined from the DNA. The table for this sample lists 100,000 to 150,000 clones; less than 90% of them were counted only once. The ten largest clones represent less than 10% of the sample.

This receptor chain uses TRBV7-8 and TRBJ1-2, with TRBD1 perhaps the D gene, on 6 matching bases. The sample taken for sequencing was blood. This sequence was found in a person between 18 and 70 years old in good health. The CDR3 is CASSFRGKGYTF. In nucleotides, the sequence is TGTGCCAGCAGCTTCAGGGGAAAAGGCTACACCTTC. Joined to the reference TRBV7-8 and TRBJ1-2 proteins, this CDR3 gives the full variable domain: GAGVSQSPRYKVAKRGQDVALRCDPISGHVSLFWYQQALGQGPEFLTYFQNEAQLDKSGLPSDRFFAERPEGSVSTLKIQRTQQEDSAVYLCASSFRGKGYTFGSGTRLTVV.